The T cell receptor (beta chain) under discussion was sequenced for a study of T cell changes during pregnancy in multiple sclerosis. Worth noting for this clone: The same CDR3 arises from other DNA sequences in this sample as well.

Per germline, CDR1 SGHTA and CDR2 FQGNSA. This CDR3 is 14 amino acids long. V lost 2 bases, J lost 4 bases, and 11 bases lay in between. Clones were read by immunoSEQ multiplex PCR, and TCRdb kept only the in-frame ones, dropping some. This sample yields 85,000 to 100,000 clones, of which approximately 90% are seen a single time; about 0.91% belongs to the top ten. The chain links TRBV7-2 to TRBJ1-1; tentatively, D is TRBD1 (5 bases). Sequencing used peripheral blood, obtained before pregnancy. This clonotype was obtained from a female donor with multiple sclerosis, enrolled in a pregnancy study. The CDR3 DNA sequence: TGTGCCAGCAGCTTACTAGGGGTCGGCACTGAAGCTTTCTTT. It encodes CASSLLGVGTEAFF.